Reported below is one T cell receptor (beta chain). Its antigen is not known. The patients all showed relapse after autologous stem cell transplantation, while their brentuximab vedotin exposure varied. The entry originates in a study of PD-1 blockade in classical Hodgkin lymphoma. Findings and caveats of the study: Before treatment, complete responders showed about the same diversity as newly diagnosed patients.

V shed 11 bases and J 6 bases; nucleotides not matched to a gene: 9. CDR3 size: 13 residues. CDR1 is SNHLY and CDR2 is FYNNEI in the germline V gene. Generated by immunoSEQ multiplex PCR, the TCRdb table keeps only in-frame clones and is missing some. The repertoire holds 80,000 to 100,000 clones, roughly four fifths seen once, with under 20% in the top ten. V usage is TRBV2 and J usage is TRBJ1-5; 8 bases match TRBD1. The origin of this receptor is a human donor with classical Hodgkin lymphoma. Here the sequenced sample was peripheral blood mononuclear cells (PBMCs), taken before the second cycle of nivolumab. CDR3 coding DNA: TGTGCCGGTGGACAGGGCGCTACTCAGCCCCAGCATTTT. This codes for CAGGQGATQPQHF.